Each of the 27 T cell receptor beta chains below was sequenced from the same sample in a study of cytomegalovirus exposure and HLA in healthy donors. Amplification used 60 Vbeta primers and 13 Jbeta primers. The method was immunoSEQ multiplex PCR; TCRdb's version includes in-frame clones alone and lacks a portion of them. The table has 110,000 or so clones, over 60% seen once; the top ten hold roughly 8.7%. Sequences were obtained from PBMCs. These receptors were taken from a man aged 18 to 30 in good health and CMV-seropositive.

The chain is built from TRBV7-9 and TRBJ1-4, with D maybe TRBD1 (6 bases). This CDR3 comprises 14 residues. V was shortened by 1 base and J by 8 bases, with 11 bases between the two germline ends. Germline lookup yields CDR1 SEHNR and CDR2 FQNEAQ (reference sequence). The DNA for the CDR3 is TGTGCCAGCAGCTTAGTGGGTCAGGGGGAAAAACTGTTTTTT. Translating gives CASSLVGQGEKLFF.

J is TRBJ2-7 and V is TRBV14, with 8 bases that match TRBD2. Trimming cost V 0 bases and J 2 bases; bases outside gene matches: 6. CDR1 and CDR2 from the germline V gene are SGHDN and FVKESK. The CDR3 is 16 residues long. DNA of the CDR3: TGTGCCAGCAGCCAAGATGTTCGGGGGGGGCCCTACGAGCAGTACTTC. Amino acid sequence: CASSQDVRGGPYEQYF.

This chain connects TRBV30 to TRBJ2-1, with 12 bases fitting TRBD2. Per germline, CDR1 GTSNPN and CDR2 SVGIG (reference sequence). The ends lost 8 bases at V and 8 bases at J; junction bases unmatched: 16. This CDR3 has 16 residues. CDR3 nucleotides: TGTGCCGGAGGGGGGGTTGGGACTAGCGGGCACTATGAGCAGTTCTTC. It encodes CAGGGVGTSGHYEQFF.

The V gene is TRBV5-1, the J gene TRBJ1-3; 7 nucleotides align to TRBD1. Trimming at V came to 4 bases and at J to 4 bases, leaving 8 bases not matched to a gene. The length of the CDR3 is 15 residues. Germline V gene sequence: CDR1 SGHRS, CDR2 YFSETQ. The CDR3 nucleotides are TGCGCCAGCAGCCGTGACAGGGTCCGGGGAAACACCATATATTTT. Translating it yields CASSRDRVRGNTIYF.

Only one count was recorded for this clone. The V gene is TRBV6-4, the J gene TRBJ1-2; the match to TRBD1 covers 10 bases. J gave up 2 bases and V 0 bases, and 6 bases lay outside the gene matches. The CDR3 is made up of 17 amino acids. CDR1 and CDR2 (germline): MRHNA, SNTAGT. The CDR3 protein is CASSDSVGDRGNYGYTF. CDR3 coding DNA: TGTGCCAGCAGTGACTCAGTAGGGGACAGGGGAAACTATGGCTACACCTTC.

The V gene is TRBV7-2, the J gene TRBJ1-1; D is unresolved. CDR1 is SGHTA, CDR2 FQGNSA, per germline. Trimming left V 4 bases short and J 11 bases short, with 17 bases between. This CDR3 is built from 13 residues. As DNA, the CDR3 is TGTGCCAGCAGCTCCCGGACTTGGCCGAGGGCTTTCTTT. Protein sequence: CASSSRTWPRAFF.

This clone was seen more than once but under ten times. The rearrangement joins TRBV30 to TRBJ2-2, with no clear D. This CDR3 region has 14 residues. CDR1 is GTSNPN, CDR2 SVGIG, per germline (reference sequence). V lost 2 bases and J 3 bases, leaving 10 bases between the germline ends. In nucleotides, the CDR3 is TGTGCCTGGAGTCTAGGAACTTACACCGGGGAGCTGTTTTTT. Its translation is CAWSLGTYTGELFF.

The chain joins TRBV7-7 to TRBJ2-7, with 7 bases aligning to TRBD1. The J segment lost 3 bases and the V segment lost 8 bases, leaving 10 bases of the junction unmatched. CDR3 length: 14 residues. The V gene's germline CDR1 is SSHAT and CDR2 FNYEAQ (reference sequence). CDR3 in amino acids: CASDRADYFYEQYF. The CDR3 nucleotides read TGTGCCAGCGACAGGGCAGATTACTTCTACGAGCAGTACTTC.

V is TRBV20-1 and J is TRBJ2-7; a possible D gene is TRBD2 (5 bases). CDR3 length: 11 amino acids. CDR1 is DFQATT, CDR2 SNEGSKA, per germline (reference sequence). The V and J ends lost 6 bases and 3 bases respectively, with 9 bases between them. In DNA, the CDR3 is TGCAGTGCCTTCGGGGTCTACGAGCAGTACGTC. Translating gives CSAFGVYEQYV.

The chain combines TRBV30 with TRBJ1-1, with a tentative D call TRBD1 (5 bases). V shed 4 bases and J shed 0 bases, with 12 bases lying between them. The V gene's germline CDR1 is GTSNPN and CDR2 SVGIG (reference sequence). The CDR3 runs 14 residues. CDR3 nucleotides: TGTGCCTGGACCCCGGGACTCTTGAACACTGAAGCTTTCTTT. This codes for CAWTPGLLNTEAFF.

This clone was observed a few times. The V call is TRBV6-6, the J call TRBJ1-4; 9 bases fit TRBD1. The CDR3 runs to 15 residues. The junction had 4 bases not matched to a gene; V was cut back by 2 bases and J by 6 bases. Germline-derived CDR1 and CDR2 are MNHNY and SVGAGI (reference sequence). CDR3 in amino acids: CASSYKGQGDEKLFF. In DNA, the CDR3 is TGTGCCAGCAGTTACAAGGGACAGGGAGATGAAAAACTGTTTTTT.

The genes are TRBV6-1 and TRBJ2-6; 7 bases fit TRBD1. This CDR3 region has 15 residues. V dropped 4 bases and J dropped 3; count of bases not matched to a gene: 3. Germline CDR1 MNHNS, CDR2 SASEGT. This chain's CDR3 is CASSATGDGANVLTF. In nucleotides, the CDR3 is TGTGCCAGCAGTGCTACAGGGGATGGGGCCAACGTCCTGACTTTC.

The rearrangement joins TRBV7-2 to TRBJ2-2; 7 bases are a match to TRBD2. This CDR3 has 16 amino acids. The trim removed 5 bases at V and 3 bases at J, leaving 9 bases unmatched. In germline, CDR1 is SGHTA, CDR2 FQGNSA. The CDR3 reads CASSRPSGAYTGELFF. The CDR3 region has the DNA TGTGCCAGCAGCCGACCCAGCGGGGCCTACACCGGGGAGCTGTTTTTT.

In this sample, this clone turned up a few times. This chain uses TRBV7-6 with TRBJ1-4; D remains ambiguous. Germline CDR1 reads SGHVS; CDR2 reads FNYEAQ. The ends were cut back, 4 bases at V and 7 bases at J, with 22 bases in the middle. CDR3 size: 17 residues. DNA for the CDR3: TGTGCCAGCAGCTCCCCTAGGGCGGGGATCGAAGGTGAAAAACTGTTTTTT. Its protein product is CASSSPRAGIEGEKLFF.

The CDR3 sequence: CASSWGGSTGELFF. Written as DNA, the CDR3 is TGTGCCAGCAGCTGGGGGGGTAGCACCGGGGAGCTGTTTTTT. The chain employs TRBV7-8 and TRBJ2-2; 7 bases line up with TRBD2. The J segment lost 4 bases and the V segment lost 4 bases, leaving 3 bases of the junction unmatched. From germline, CDR1 is SGHVS and CDR2 FQNEAQ. The CDR3 has 14 residues. Using reference TRBV7-8 and TRBJ2-2 for the parts outside the CDR3, the full variable domain is GAGVSQSPRYKVAKRGQDVALRCDPISGHVSLFWYQQALGQGPEFLTYFQNEAQLDKSGLPSDRFFAERPEGSVSTLKIQRTQQEDSAVYLCASSWGGSTGELFFGEGSRLTVL.

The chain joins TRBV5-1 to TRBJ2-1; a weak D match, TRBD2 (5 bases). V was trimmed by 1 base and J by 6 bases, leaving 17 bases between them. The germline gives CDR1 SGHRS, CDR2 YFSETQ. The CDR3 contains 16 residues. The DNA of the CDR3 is TGCGCCAGCAGCTTGTCCCCCGCCGGGGTTGGCAATGAGCAGTTCTTC. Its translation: CASSLSPAGVGNEQFF. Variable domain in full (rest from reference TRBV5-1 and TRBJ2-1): KAGVTQTPRYLIKTRGQQVTLSCSPISGHRSVSWYQQTPGQGLQFLFEYFSETQRNKGNFPGRFSGRQFSNSRSEMNVSTLELGDSALYLCASSLSPAGVGNEQFFGPGTRLTVL.

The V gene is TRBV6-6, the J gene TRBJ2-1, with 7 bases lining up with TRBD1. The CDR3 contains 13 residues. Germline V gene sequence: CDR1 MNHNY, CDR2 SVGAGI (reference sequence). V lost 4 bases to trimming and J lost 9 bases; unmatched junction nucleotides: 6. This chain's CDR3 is CASSSVQGSEQFF. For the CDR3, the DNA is TGTGCCAGCAGTTCCGTACAGGGGAGTGAGCAGTTCTTC.

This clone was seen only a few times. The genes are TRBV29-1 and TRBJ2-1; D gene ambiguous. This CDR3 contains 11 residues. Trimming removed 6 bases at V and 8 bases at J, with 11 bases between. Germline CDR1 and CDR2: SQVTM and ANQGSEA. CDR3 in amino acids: CSVGLTDEQFF. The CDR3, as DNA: TGCAGCGTGGGCCTGACGGATGAGCAGTTCTTC.

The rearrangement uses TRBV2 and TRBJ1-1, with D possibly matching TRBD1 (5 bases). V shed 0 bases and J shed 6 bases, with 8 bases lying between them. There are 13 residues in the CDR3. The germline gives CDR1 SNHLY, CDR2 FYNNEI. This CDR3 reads CASSEALTAEAFF. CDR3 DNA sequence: TGTGCCAGCAGTGAAGCCCTGACAGCTGAAGCTTTCTTT.

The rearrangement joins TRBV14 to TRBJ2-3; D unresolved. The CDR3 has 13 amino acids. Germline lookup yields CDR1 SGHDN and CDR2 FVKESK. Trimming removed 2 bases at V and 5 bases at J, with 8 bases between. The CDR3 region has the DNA TGTGCCAGCAGCCAAATCAGTAAAGATACGCAGTATTTT. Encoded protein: CASSQISKDTQYF.

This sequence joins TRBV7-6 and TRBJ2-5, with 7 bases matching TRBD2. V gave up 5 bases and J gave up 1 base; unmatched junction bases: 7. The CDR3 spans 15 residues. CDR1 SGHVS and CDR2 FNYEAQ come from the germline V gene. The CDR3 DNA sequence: TGTGCCAGCAGCCCCACACTAGCGCCCCAAGAGACCCAGTACTTC. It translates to CASSPTLAPQETQYF.

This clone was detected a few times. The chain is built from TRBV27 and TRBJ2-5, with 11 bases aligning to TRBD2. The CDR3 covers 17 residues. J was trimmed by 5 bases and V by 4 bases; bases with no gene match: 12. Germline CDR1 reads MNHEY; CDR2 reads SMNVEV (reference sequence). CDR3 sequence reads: CASSSTVLAGVLETQYF. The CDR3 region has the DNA TGTGCCAGCAGTTCAACCGTACTAGCGGGGGTGTTGGAGACCCAGTACTTC.

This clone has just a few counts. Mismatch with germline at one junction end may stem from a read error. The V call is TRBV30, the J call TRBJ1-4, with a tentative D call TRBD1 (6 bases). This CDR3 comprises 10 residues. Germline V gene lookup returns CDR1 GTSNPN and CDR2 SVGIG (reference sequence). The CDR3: CAWSVQGGSF. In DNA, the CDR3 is TGTGCCTGGAGTGTACAGGGTGGGAGTTTT.

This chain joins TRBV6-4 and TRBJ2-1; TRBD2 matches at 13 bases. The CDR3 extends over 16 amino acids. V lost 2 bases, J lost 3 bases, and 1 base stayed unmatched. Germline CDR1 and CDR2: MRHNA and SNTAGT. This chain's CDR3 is CASSDGTSGVYNEQFF. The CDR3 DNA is TGTGCCAGCAGTGACGGGACTAGCGGGGTCTACAATGAGCAGTTCTTC.

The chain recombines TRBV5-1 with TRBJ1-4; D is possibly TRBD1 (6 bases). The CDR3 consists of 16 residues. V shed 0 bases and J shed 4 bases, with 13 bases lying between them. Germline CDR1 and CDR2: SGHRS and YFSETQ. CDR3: CASSLDQGRGNEKLFF. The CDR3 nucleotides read TGCGCCAGCAGCTTGGATCAGGGGCGTGGTAATGAAAAACTGTTTTTT.

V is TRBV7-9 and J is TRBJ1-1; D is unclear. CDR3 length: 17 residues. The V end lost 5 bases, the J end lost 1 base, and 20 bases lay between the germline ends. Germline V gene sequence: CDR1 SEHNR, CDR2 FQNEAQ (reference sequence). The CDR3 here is CASSPITEEVRNTEAFF. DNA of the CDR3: TGTGCCAGCAGCCCCATTACGGAGGAAGTAAGGAACACTGAAGCTTTCTTT.

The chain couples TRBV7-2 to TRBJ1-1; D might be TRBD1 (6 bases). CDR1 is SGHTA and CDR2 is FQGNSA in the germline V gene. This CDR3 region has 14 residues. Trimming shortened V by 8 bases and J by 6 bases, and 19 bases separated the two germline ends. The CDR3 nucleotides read TGTGCCAGCGCTCCGCTCCAGGGGCTCCCTGAAGCTTTCTTT. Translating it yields CASAPLQGLPEAFF. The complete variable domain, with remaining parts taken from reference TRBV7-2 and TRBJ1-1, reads GAGVSQSPSNKVTEKGKDVELRCDPISGHTALYWYRQSLGQGLEFLIYFQGNSAPDKSGLPSDRFSAERTGGSVSTLTIQRTQQEDSAVYLCASAPLQGLPEAFFGQGTRLTVV.